The present T cell receptor (beta chain) was sequenced within a study of control samples from healthy donors and cancer patients. To note about this clone: As the CDR3 is not closed by the conserved phenylalanine or tryptophan, this likely results from a read error. No DNA is shown, since the ends of the CDR3 on it are uncertain; the CDR3 is the one TCRdb lists.

Per germline, CDR1 SGHNT and CDR2 YYREEE (reference sequence). With termini counted, the CDR3 has 10 amino acids. The assay was immunoSEQ multiplex PCR, and TCRdb's table has in-frame clones only and misses some. The table lists under 90,000 clones, roughly 92% of them singletons. Material: blood. This chain links TRBV5-4 with TRBJ2-7; the listed D gene, TRBD2, was not tested against the DNA. This sequence originates from a woman aged 55 to 70 in good health. The CDR3 is CASSIPRLGS.